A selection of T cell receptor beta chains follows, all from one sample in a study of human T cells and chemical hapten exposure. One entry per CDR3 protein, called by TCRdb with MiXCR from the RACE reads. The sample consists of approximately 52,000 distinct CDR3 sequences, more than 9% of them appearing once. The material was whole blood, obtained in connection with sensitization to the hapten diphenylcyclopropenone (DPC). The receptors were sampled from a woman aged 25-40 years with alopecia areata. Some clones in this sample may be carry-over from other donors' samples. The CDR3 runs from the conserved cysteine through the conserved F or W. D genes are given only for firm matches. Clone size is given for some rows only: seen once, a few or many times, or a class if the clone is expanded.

cdr3_nt: TGCAGTGCTAGATCTCGGGACTTCAAGAGCTCCTACGAGCAGTACTTC
cdr3_aa: CSARSRDFKSSYEQYF
j_call: TRBJ2-7
clone_size: few
d_call: .
v_call: TRBV20-1

cdr3_nt: TGCAGCGTTCAGTCCGACACCAATCAGCCCCAGCATTTT
cdr3_aa: CSVQSDTNQPQHF
j_call: TRBJ1-5
clone_size: many
d_call: .
v_call: TRBV29-1

cdr3_nt: TGTGCCAGCAGGGAAACAGGGAACTATGGCTACACCTTC
cdr3_aa: CASRETGNYGYTF
j_call: TRBJ1-2
clone_size: .
d_call: .
v_call: TRBV6-6

cdr3_nt: TGCAGCGTTGAGGAATCGAGCACTGAAGCTTTCTTT
cdr3_aa: CSVEESSTEAFF
j_call: TRBJ1-1
clone_size: many
d_call: .
v_call: TRBV29-1

cdr3_nt: TGTGCCAGCAGCTTGGCGGGACAGTGCTACAATGAGCAGTTCTTC
cdr3_aa: CASSLAGQCYNEQFF
j_call: TRBJ2-1
clone_size: few
d_call: .
v_call: TRBV7-2

cdr3_nt: TGTGCCACCAGCAAAAACAGGGGAGGCTACAATGAGCAGTTCTTC
cdr3_aa: CATSKNRGGYNEQFF
j_call: TRBJ2-1
clone_size: many
d_call: .
v_call: TRBV15

cdr3_nt: TGTGCCAGCAGCTTAGTCCGGGGCCAGGATACGCAGTATTTT
cdr3_aa: CASSLVRGQDTQYF
j_call: TRBJ2-3
clone_size: .
d_call: .
v_call: TRBV7-9

cdr3_nt: TGTGCCAGCAGCTTAGTCACAGGGAGTAATTCACCCCTCCACTTT
cdr3_aa: CASSLVTGSNSPLHF
j_call: TRBJ1-6
clone_size: .
d_call: .
v_call: TRBV7-2

cdr3_nt: TGTGCCAGCAGTGAAGCGACCAGGAACACCGGGGAGCTGTTTTTT
cdr3_aa: CASSEATRNTGELFF
j_call: TRBJ2-2
clone_size: many
d_call: .
v_call: TRBV2

cdr3_nt: TGTGCCAGCAGTCCCCCAGGGGCGCGTCGAGAGACCCAGTACTTC
cdr3_aa: CASSPPGARRETQYF
j_call: TRBJ2-5
clone_size: .
d_call: .
v_call: TRBV28

cdr3_nt: TGCGCCAGCAGCCCGGACACGTTCTACGAGCAGTACTTC
cdr3_aa: CASSPDTFYEQYF
j_call: TRBJ2-7
clone_size: few
d_call: .
v_call: TRBV5-1

cdr3_nt: TGTGCCAGCAGTTTTGTGCAGGGGACTAATCAGCCCCAGCATTTT
cdr3_aa: CASSFVQGTNQPQHF
j_call: TRBJ1-5
clone_size: many
d_call: .
v_call: TRBV12-3/TRBV12-4